The 14 T cell receptor beta chains presented below share a single source sample, sequenced in a study of spatial heterogeneity in lung cancer. In TCRdb, the 5' RACE reads were re-called with MiXCR into one record per CDR3 protein. Of tens of thousands of distinct CDR3 sequences in the sample, roughly 5.4% are singletons; the top ten hold 24%. Specified time point: blood at routine non-recurrence follow-up after resection. This material consisted of PBMCs, taken at follow-up. The receptor source for this set is a female donor with early-stage non-small cell lung cancer.

This clonotype was counted ten times or more. The chain is built from TRBV27 and TRBJ1-1; 12 bases are shared with TRBD1. Trimming took 2 bases from V and 2 from J; bases not matched to a gene: 0. This CDR3 has 15 residues. The germline V gene has CDR1 MNHEY and CDR2 SMNVEV (reference sequence). The CDR3 nucleotides are TGTGCCAGCAGTTTAGGGACAGGGGGCAACACTGAAGCTTTCTTT. It codes for CASSLGTGGNTEAFF.

This clonotype was seen at least ten times. The CDR3 here is CAISLSEADTQYF. DNA of the CDR3: TGTGCCATCAGTTTGTCCGAAGCGGATACGCAGTATTTT. The chain uses TRBV10-3 and TRBJ2-3, with no clear D. CDR1 is ENHRY, CDR2 SYGVKD, per germline. V shed 5 bases and J shed 6 bases, with 12 bases lying between them. CDR3 length equals 13 residues.

This chain joins TRBV6-2 or TRBV6-3 and TRBJ1-1; no clear D. Per germline, CDR1 MNHEY and CDR2 SVGEGT. This CDR3 is built from 14 residues. V shed 3 bases and J shed 0 bases, with 8 bases lying between them. The CDR3 sequence is CASSYWEMNTEAFF. DNA of the CDR3: TGTGCCAGCAGTTATTGGGAGATGAACACTGAAGCTTTCTTT.

The sample holds many counts of this clonotype. The rearrangement uses TRBV20-1 and TRBJ2-4; unclear D gene. Trimming left V 5 bases short and J 4 bases short, with 15 bases between. The CDR3 has 14 residues. Germline CDR1 reads DFQATT; CDR2 reads SNEGSKA (reference sequence). CDR3 bases: TGCAGTGCTGGGGTTGACCTTCATAAAAACATTCAGTACTTC. Encoded protein: CSAGVDLHKNIQYF.

The table lists this clonotype with many counts. The chain has TRBV20-1 and TRBJ2-1; D remains ambiguous. Between the trimmed V and J ends, which lost 2 bases and 8 bases, there was a span of 7 bases. The CDR3 has 11 amino acids. The germline CDR1 and CDR2 sequences are DFQATT and SNEGSKA (reference sequence). The CDR3: CSARSPDEQFF. In DNA form, the CDR3 reads TGCAGTGCTAGAAGTCCCGATGAGCAGTTCTTC.

The V call is TRBV12-3 or TRBV12-4, the J call TRBJ2-2; D is ambiguous. CDR3 size: 13 residues. With 5 bases removed from V and 3 bases from J, the gap between germline ends came to 7 bases. The CDR3 sequence is CASSLDYTGELFF. CDR3 bases: TGTGCCAGCAGTCTCGACTACACCGGGGAGCTGTTTTTT.

This clonotype was observed at least ten times. J is TRBJ1-1 and V is TRBV5-6; D is perhaps TRBD1 (6 bases). Germline assignment: CDR1 SGHDT and CDR2 YYEEEE. There are 15 residues in the CDR3. V gave up 4 bases and J gave up 1 base, with 14 bases separating them. The CDR3 region is CASSPLEGENTEAFF. The DNA of the CDR3 is TGTGCCAGCAGCCCATTAGAGGGGGAGAACACTGAAGCTTTCTTT.

This clonotype appeared many times. The V gene is TRBV6-1, the J gene TRBJ1-5; TRBD1 is a possible D gene (5 bases). Deletions cut 4 bases from V and 4 bases from J, with 11 bases between. The CDR3 has 14 residues. Germline CDR1 and CDR2: MNHNS and SASEGT. CDR3 sequence reads: CASSVAGWNQPQHF. CDR3 nucleotide sequence: TGTGCCAGCAGTGTGGCAGGGTGGAATCAGCCCCAGCATTTT.

The sample holds many counts of this clonotype. The J gene is TRBJ2-7, the V gene TRBV29-1, with 7 bases that match TRBD2. The germline CDR1 and CDR2 sequences are SQVTM and ANQGSEA. The CDR3 runs 12 residues. V shed 8 bases, J shed 1 base, and the junction held 5 bases outside the gene matches. The CDR3 sequence is CSFRAGSYEQYF. In nucleotides, the CDR3 is TGCAGCTTCCGAGCGGGATCCTACGAGCAGTACTTC.

This clonotype was observed at least ten times. V is TRBV20-1 and J is TRBJ2-7; TRBD1 matches at 8 bases. There are 15 residues in the CDR3. J lost 0 bases, V lost 5 bases, and 9 bases had no gene match. Germline V lookup: CDR1 DFQATT, CDR2 SNEGSKA (reference sequence). The CDR3 nucleotides read TGCAGTGCTGCCCCCCGGGACAGGTCCTCCTACGAGCAGTACTTC. Its protein product is CSAAPRDRSSYEQYF.

This clonotype was seen at least ten times. The chain joins TRBV25-1 to TRBJ1-3; D is unresolved. Germline V gene lookup returns CDR1 MGHDK and CDR2 SYGVNS. The CDR3 runs 16 residues. V lost 3 bases and J lost 0, with 12 bases in between. The CDR3 reads CASSDSTGSSGNTIYF. The DNA of the CDR3 is TGTGCCAGCAGTGATTCGACTGGAAGCTCTGGAAACACCATATATTTT.

In this sample, this clonotype turned up many times. The V gene is TRBV7-2, the J gene TRBJ1-1; D is ambiguous. The CDR3 length is 12 residues. Trimming cost V 0 bases and J 11 bases, with 10 bases left between them. In germline, CDR1 is SGHTA, CDR2 FQGNSA. CDR3 nucleotide sequence: TGTGCCAGCAGCTTAGCCCCTGGAAGGGCTTTCTTT. Translation: CASSLAPGRAFF. Supplemented by reference TRBV7-2 and TRBJ1-1, the full variable domain reads GAGVSQSPSNKVTEKGKDVELRCDPISGHTALYWYRQSLGQGLEFLIYFQGNSAPDKSGLPSDRFSAERTGGSVSTLTIQRTQQEDSAVYLCASSLAPGRAFFGQGTRLTVV.

This clonotype was counted at least ten times. This chain uses TRBV5-1 with TRBJ2-1; 8 nucleotides agree with TRBD2. The V gene end was trimmed by 4 bases and the J gene end by 0 bases; junction bases not matched to a gene: 9. Germline assignment: CDR1 SGHRS and CDR2 YFSETQ. The CDR3 has 17 residues. CDR3 in DNA: TGCGCCAGCAGCCCTCTAGCGGGCCCACGCTCCTACAATGAGCAGTTCTTC. This sequence encodes CASSPLAGPRSYNEQFF.

This clonotype was found many times. V and J are TRBV2 and TRBJ2-3; TRBD2 matches at 11 bases. V was pared by 7 bases and J by 0 bases, with 9 bases of the junction left unmatched. Germline V gene lookup returns CDR1 SNHLY and CDR2 FYNNEI. The length of the CDR3 is 17 residues. The CDR3 reads CASILAGGLGSTDTQYF. The CDR3 bases are TGTGCCAGCATTTTAGCGGGGGGGCTTGGTAGCACAGATACGCAGTATTTT.